This TCR beta chain derives from a study of cytomegalovirus exposure and HLA in healthy donors (dated by TCRdb to 2016 to 2017). Regarding the complete study: According to an earlier analysis of several hundred of the donors, 150 million to 200 million T cells yielded 95 million to 140 million unique TCR beta sequences and 276 Gb of sequence data. An early release that covered fewer than 750 HLA-typed donors contained 250 to 350 gigabases of sequencing data and 65 million to 100 million unique TCR sequences. Among the approximately 430 genotyped donors, 81% belonged to the genetic ancestry cluster associated with self-reported Caucasian donors. The study was designed to test whether signatures of past pathogen exposure could be identified by cataloging public T cell receptors. The study used immunosequencing to profile the T cell repertoires of approximately 640 subjects and linked those repertoires to cytomegalovirus serostatus. Along with the roughly 610-subject first cohort, a separate validation cohort of over 90 different subjects was used. High-throughput TCR immunosequencing, statistical association of individual TCRs with disease status, and machine learning were combined to predict cytomegalovirus infection status. A later analysis re-examined previously published TCR beta repertoires from 610 or so donors and added high-resolution HLA genotyping to investigate patterns of TCR occurrence. Rather than drawing on any new phenotypic data, the later analysis identified candidate immune exposures from TCR beta sequences and the way those sequences occurred across donors. An earlier analysis of roughly 600 of the donors used high-throughput TCR beta sequencing to judge whether each TCR beta V gene segment behaved as functional or pseudogenic. Donor age, sex, ethnicity and CMV serostatus were compiled alongside the repertoire data. A later genetic analysis took genome-wide SNP genotypes for about three fifths of the 666 donors and used that subset as a discovery cohort. All discovery cohort repertoires had been generated on a single sequencing platform. Class I and class II HLA loci were covered by the typing at four-digit resolution. Typing coverage differed by locus: A, B, C, DRB1 and DQB1 were typed in roughly 620-640 donors, DQA1 in roughly 500, DPA1 in some 570, and DPB1 in just under 490. About five DR-DQ haplotypes were handled as single units for association and clustering, since linkage in the cohort was strong. On average, 235,054 unique TCR beta nucleotide sequences were sequenced per donor among roughly 430 genotyped donors of the cohort, with roughly 19% of those sequences being non-productive.

What the work shows at the level of the full study, not this receptor alone: A further reported finding was that TCR beta sequences accurately predicted the HLA-A and HLA-B alleles for most subjects in the first cohort. A cluster of highly shared sequence variants was judged likely to be a technical artifact of the sequencing pipeline. Cytomegalovirus status was reported to be diagnosed by the classifier with high specificity and sensitivity in both the original and validation cohorts. In an earlier analysis of a few hundred of the donors, most TCR beta V segments were observed in productive rearrangements about 87% or about 30% of the time, broadly matching IMGT annotations. When HLA alleles, especially DR and DQ, strongly co-occurred, attributing TCR associations to individual alleles was difficult. HLA typing was unavailable for some donors at each locus, so association tests used only the typed subset. According to a later genetic analysis, donors in an Asian-associated ancestry cluster had fewer N-insertions in productive TCRs than the approximately 700-donor mean. A few of the identified cytomegalovirus-associated TCR beta chains were confirmed in vitro to be specific for cytomegalovirus antigens. In a later analysis, HLA-associated TCR beta chains showed more clonal expansion and lower generation probabilities than non-associated chains that were equally common. Some IMGT-functional V segments, including TRBV6-2 and TRBV6-3, could not be distinguished by the 87-base-pair reads and were therefore excluded. Specific HLA alleles were associated with over 15,000 TCR beta sequences at a false discovery rate of 0.05 in a later analysis. Several of the top co-occurrence clusters appeared to be linked to parvovirus B19, influenza, CMV and Epstein-Barr virus, according to a later analysis. The cohort was sequenced for TCR beta chains only, and without alpha or paired-chain data the features that could be detected were limited. Across donors, most TCR sequences were observed very rarely, whereas some public TCRs were present in many individuals. For the cohort, immune exposure information was limited to CMV serostatus. In the study, 150 to 200 TCR beta chains were listed as associated with cytomegalovirus. It was suggested by the authors that the approach could potentially be generalized to other disease states and immunological phenotypes. In a later analysis, TCR association rates were found to vary across HLA loci, with the most associated TCRs seen for DRB1 alleles and the fewest for HLA-C alleles. A later genetic analysis associated a missense DCLRE1C variant with V-gene and J-gene trimming of TCR beta chains, and an independent cohort replicated the association. Presence/absence analyses assumed roughly uniform sequencing depth across donors, an assumption that may not hold. The earlier analysis of approximately 560 of the donors excluded some 16 rarely observed V segments, including chromosome 9 orphons, because counts were too low. According to a later analysis, most CMV-associated TCR beta chains appeared to be HLA-restricted, and the HLA associations seemed to be driven largely by CMV exposure. Correlated functional status among segregating V segments might be attributable to linkage disequilibrium, but an unknown experimental factor could not be ruled out.

This clone was seen just once. Its antigen is still unknown. Base qualities were left out, and no much larger clone turns up one base away. The cohort consisted of 666 healthy bone marrow donors. At the time of sampling, all cohort members were nominally healthy, though unrecorded immune exposures were likely present. The donor was CMV seronegative and belonged to the group of several hundred seronegative cohort members. Each donor provided a peripheral blood sample, and peripheral blood mononuclear cells were used for TCR beta sequencing. The Qiagen DNeasy Blood Extraction Kit was used to extract genomic DNA from the blood cell samples. The germline V end is reduced by 2 bases and the J end by 8 bases; junction bases left unmatched: 8. The germline V gene gives CDR1 as MGHRA and CDR2 as YSYEKL. Reading from cysteine to phenylalanine, the CDR3 counts 16 amino acids. CDR3 DNA is the only sequence kept; it has 48 bases, read in frame from the first base.

Libraries were built with the immunoSEQ multiplex PCR assay. The multiplex PCR relied on a mix of 60 forward primers for TCR Vbeta segments and 13 reverse primers for TCR Jbeta segments. The CDR3 region of rearranged TCR beta genes was amplified from genomic DNA with a multiplex PCR assay. The Illumina HiSeq System was used to sequence the amplified TCR beta libraries as 87-base-pair reads. In the source study's methods: Across the 666 repertoires, a later analysis counted 80 million or so unique TCR beta chains, around 11 million of which were shared by at least two donors. A nearest-neighbor algorithm error-corrected the raw reads and collapsed the reads into unique sequences, merging closely related sequences to remove PCR and sequencing errors. To assign V, D and J gene segments, CDR3 sequences were aligned to IMGT reference sequences. For a sequence to be retained, at least a six-nucleotide match to both a V gene segment and a J gene segment was required. Rearrangements were called productive when the CDR3 lacked stop codons and stayed in frame with V and J; all others were non-productive. Following IMGT convention, CDR3 was defined as the stretch from the second conserved V-encoded cysteine to the conserved J-encoded phenylalanine. The earlier analysis of about 500 of the donors excluded sequences that lacked an unambiguous match to a single V gene segment. An earlier analysis of several hundred of the donors called V segments functional above 56.7% productive rearrangements and segregating when the between-donor standard deviation exceeded 5%. A statistical classification framework was built for diagnosing cytomegalovirus status from the catalog of TCR beta chain sequences. A later analysis assigned V and J genes by comparing TCR nucleotide sequences with IMGT/GENE-DB human TR gene sequences. The TCRdist pipeline was used in a later analysis to assign CDR3 sequences and most-parsimonious VDJ recombination scenarios. In a later analysis, each TCR beta chain was defined by its CDR3 amino acid sequence together with its V-gene family, and reads without a unique V-gene family were excluded. As a way to deal with suspected cross-contamination and a sequencing artifact, a later analysis dropped 450 to 600 nucleotide sequences that were highly shared and had low generation probability. A later analysis calculated a clonal expansion index for each public chain from normalized within-repertoire ranks of inferred template counts. In a later analysis, generation probabilities were computed using a VDJ recombination model fitted to out-of-frame rearrangements, and the results were checked against IGoR. In a later analysis, hypergeometric tests were used to score TCR-TCR, TCR-HLA and TCR-CMV co-occurrence, with a repertoire-size bias correction applied to TCR pairs. False discovery rates were estimated in a later analysis by permuting HLA or CMV assignments 20 times. In a later analysis, co-occurring TCRs were grouped using DBSCAN, with TCRdist sequence similarity added in when clustering inside HLA-allele-positive subsets. For co-occurrence clustering, repertoires with fewer than 30,000 or more than 120,000 public chains were excluded, along with roughly 5 repertoires with anomalous nucleotide sharing. As stored in TCRdb, this immuneACCESS dataset retains in-frame rearrangements with V and J assigned. A fraction of the clones does not appear; measured against another copy, unresolved V genes explain less than half of the discrepancy, and the remainder lacks a known reason. The D gene and trimming were derived from the DNA, and the V and J assignments and clone size from that table. This sample is represented by under 150,000 clones; roughly 85% of them were singletons. Roughly 1.1% of the sample goes to the ten largest clones.

Sequences were obtained from PBMCs. The TCR comes from a boy younger than 18 in good health and CMV-seronegative. The rearranged segments are TRBV4-1 and TRBJ2-1; 11 bases in the middle match TRBD2. The CDR3 loop reads CASSQLSLAGEDEQFF. The bases are TGCGCCAGCAGCCAATTGTCACTAGCGGGGGAGGATGAGCAGTTCTTC.